These 27 T cell receptor beta chains came from one sample sequenced in a study of graft-versus-host responses after intestinal transplantation (dated by TCRdb to about 2021). Their antigen targets remain unknown. Taken with the paper, the label for time point translates to: cells obtained before transplantation from donor or recipient. Library preparation employed the immunoSEQ multiplex PCR assay. Held by TCRdb, this immuneACCESS table contains in-frame sequences only and omits some clones. Under half of the omission traces to an unresolved V gene where checked; the cause of the rest is unknown. For this sample the table gives about 110,000 clones, of which 85% to 95% were detected only once. The ten largest clones add up to under 1.5% of the sample. The sequencing here drew on unstimulated CD8+ T cells sorted from spleen or lymph node cells, taken before transplant. These receptors were taken from a human donor who was the organ donor for an intestinal transplant.

The chain recombines TRBV11-2 with TRBJ2-7, with D perhaps TRBD2 (6 bases). The CDR3 loop spans 13 amino acids. From germline, CDR1 is SGHAT and CDR2 FQNNGV. Between the trimmed V and J ends, which lost 3 bases and 4 bases, there was a span of 10 bases. CDR3 in DNA: TGTGCCAGCAGCTTCCCCGGGGGATACGAGCAGTACTTC. This sequence encodes CASSFPGGYEQYF.

DNA of the CDR3: TGTGCCAGCAGTGGAAGGGTCGACTCTAACGGACGTACGCAGTATTTT. Translation gives CASSGRVDSNGRTQYF. The chain is built from TRBV2 and TRBJ2-3; the D is unclear. Germline V gives CDR1 SNHLY, CDR2 FYNNEI. The V end was cut by 4 bases, the J end by 8 bases, with 22 bases between. The CDR3 extends over 16 amino acids. Using reference TRBV2 and TRBJ2-3 for the parts outside the CDR3, the full variable domain is EPEVTQTPSHQVTQMGQEVILRCVPISNHLYFYWYRQILGQKVEFLVSFYNNEISEKSEIFDDQFSVERPDGSNFTLKIRSTKLEDSAMYFCASSGRVDSNGRTQYFGPGTRLTVL.

This chain uses TRBV9 with TRBJ2-4; a possible D gene is TRBD1 (6 bases). Trimming stripped 3 bases from V and 5 bases from J, with 6 bases between. The CDR3 is 12 residues long. CDR1 SGDLS and CDR2 YYNGEE come from the germline V gene. CDR3: CASSDRENIQYF. The CDR3 bases are TGTGCCAGCAGCGACAGGGAAAACATTCAGTACTTC.

The chain employs TRBV30 and TRBJ2-3; D is unclear. The V gene lost 5 bases and the J gene lost 4 bases, with 7 bases spanning the gap. CDR3 size: 11 residues. Germline values: CDR1 GTSNPN, CDR2 SVGIG (reference sequence). The CDR3 loop is CAWASADTQYF. DNA of the CDR3: TGTGCCTGGGCGAGCGCAGATACGCAGTATTTT.

The chain uses TRBV9 and TRBJ2-7; 8 positions agree with TRBD2. The V segment lost 4 bases and the J segment 0 bases; nucleotides outside the gene matches: 6. Per germline, CDR1 SGDLS and CDR2 YYNGEE. CDR3 length equals 15 residues. CDR3 coding DNA: TGTGCCAGCAGCCCGGGGGGGGGCAACTCCTACGAGCAGTACTTC. This translates into CASSPGGGNSYEQYF.

The CDR3 nucleotides read TGTGCCAGCAGCGTAGAAGGGAATGAGCAGTTCTTC. It translates to CASSVEGNEQFF. The chain employs TRBV9 and TRBJ2-1; D gene unclear. Deletions cut 0 bases from V and 7 bases from J, with 5 bases between. The CDR3 has 12 amino acids. In germline, CDR1 is SGDLS, CDR2 YYNGEE.

J is TRBJ2-1 and V is TRBV20-1; D not resolved. This CDR3 comprises 11 residues. Germline CDR1 and CDR2: DFQATT and SNEGSKA (reference sequence). Trimming stripped 7 bases from V and 4 bases from J, with 8 bases between. CDR3 amino acids: CSVHSYNEQFF. CDR3 DNA sequence: TGCAGTGTGCACAGTTACAATGAGCAGTTCTTC.

In this sample, this clone turned up once. The chain links TRBV6-1 to TRBJ1-2; perhaps TRBD1 as D (5 bases). Germline CDR1 is MNHNS and CDR2 is SASEGT. The ends were cut back, 7 bases at V and 3 bases at J, with 18 bases in the middle. This CDR3 is 15 amino acids long. CDR3 coding DNA: TGTGCCAGCAAGCCGAGGGGTCGATGGGACTATGGCTACACCTTC. Translated, it gives CASKPRGRWDYGYTF.

To note about this clone: Distinct nucleotide sequences in the sample also encode this CDR3. The J gene is TRBJ2-5, the V gene TRBV2; D remains ambiguous. Trimming stripped 7 bases from V and 4 bases from J, with 16 bases between. The CDR3 covers 14 residues. CDR1 is SNHLY, CDR2 FYNNEI, per germline. The CDR3 region has the DNA TGTGCCAGCACAGGTTTGAGGAGACCAGAGACCCAGTACTTC. Protein product: CASTGLRRPETQYF.

The J gene is TRBJ2-7, the V gene TRBV21-1; no DNA check was done on the table's D call, TRBD2. TRBV21-1 has pseudogene status. The CDR3 contains 14 residues. In DNA, the CDR3 is TGTGCCAGCAGCAAAGAGCCTTTTTCGTACGAGCAGTACTTC. Amino acid sequence: CASSKEPFSYEQYF.

The chain employs TRBV9 and TRBJ2-7; possibly TRBD2 for D (5 bases). In germline, CDR1 is SGDLS, CDR2 YYNGEE. The CDR3 covers 15 residues. V was trimmed by 2 bases and J by 2 bases, leaving 14 bases between them. The CDR3 region has the DNA TGTGCCAGCAGCGTGGGAACTACTAGTCCCTACGAGCAGTACTTC. This codes for CASSVGTTSPYEQYF. The variable domain in full, completed from reference TRBV9 and TRBJ2-7, reads DSGVTQTPKHLITATGQRVTLRCSPRSGDLSVYWYQQSLDQGLQFLIQYYNGEERAKGNILERFSAQQFPDLHSELNLSSLELGDSALYFCASSVGTTSPYEQYFGPGTRLTVT.

The J gene is TRBJ2-5, the V gene TRBV19; the D is unclear. Judging by the DNA end, TRBJ2-7 fits better; the J call may be wrong. The CDR3 contains 13 residues. Germline lookup yields CDR1 LNHDA and CDR2 SQIVND (reference sequence). CDR3 protein: CASSFGPGYEQYF. CDR3 bases: TGTGCCAGTAGTTTTGGACCTGGCTACGAGCAGTACTTC.

This sequence joins TRBV5-5 and TRBJ2-7, with TRBD2 matching over 11 bases. V was pared by 0 bases and J by 4 bases, with 3 bases of the junction left unmatched. This CDR3 spans 15 amino acids. CDR1 is SGHKS and CDR2 is YYEKEE in the germline V gene (reference sequence). CDR3 nucleotide sequence: TGTGCCAGCAGCTTGGCGGGACTAGCGGTATACGAGCAGTACTTC. It translates to CASSLAGLAVYEQYF.

The V gene is TRBV7-8, the J gene TRBJ2-1; 9 bases agree with TRBD2. The CDR3 extends over 16 amino acids. Losses at the gene ends were 5 bases for V and 4 bases for J; bases not matched to a gene: 9. CDR1 is SGHVS, CDR2 FQNEAQ, per germline. The CDR3 region has the DNA TGTGCCAGCAGCCCGAGGGGACTAGCCTTGTACAATGAGCAGTTCTTC. Translating gives CASSPRGLALYNEQFF.

This chain joins TRBV5-6 and TRBJ2-1; TRBD2 agrees at 9 bases. The CDR3 has 16 residues. Germline V CDR1 and CDR2: SGHDT, YYEEEE. After removal of 0 bases from V and 3 bases from J, the junction contained 4 bases not matched to a gene. The chain's CDR3 is CASSLGAGGFYNEQFF. The CDR3, as DNA: TGTGCCAGCAGCTTGGGAGCGGGAGGCTTCTACAATGAGCAGTTCTTC.

The chain has TRBV2 and TRBJ2-5, with D possibly being TRBD2 (6 bases). CDR1 and CDR2 from the germline V gene are SNHLY and FYNNEI. V lost 7 bases to trimming and J lost 0 bases, with 18 bases between them. The CDR3 totals 16 residues. The CDR3 DNA reads as TGTGCCAGCACCCTACCCCAGCGGGTGTACCAAGAGACCCAGTACTTC. It yields the protein CASTLPQRVYQETQYF.

The rearrangement links TRBV6-5 to TRBJ2-1, with TRBD1 matching 9 bases. This CDR3 is 13 amino acids long. The germline gives CDR1 MNHEY, CDR2 SVGAGI. V dropped 4 bases and J dropped 8; count of bases not matched to a gene: 3. This CDR3 is CASSWGQGYEQFF. The CDR3 DNA is TGTGCCAGCAGTTGGGGACAGGGCTATGAGCAGTTCTTC.

The chain combines TRBV19 with TRBJ1-3, with D maybe TRBD1 (5 bases). The V gene's germline CDR1 is LNHDA and CDR2 SQIVND (reference sequence). The CDR3 extends over 16 amino acids. Trimming removed 5 bases from V and 10 bases from J, with 24 bases in between. The CDR3 region is CASSAPTGTTLRTIYF. The CDR3, as DNA: TGTGCCAGTAGTGCCCCAACCGGGACCACTTTACGTACCATATATTTT. The whole variable domain, remainder taken from reference TRBV19 and TRBJ1-3, is DGGITQSPKYLFRKEGQNVTLSCEQNLNHDAMYWYRQDPGQGLRLIYYSQIVNDFQKGDIAEGYSVSREKKESFPLTVTSAQKNPTAFYLCASSAPTGTTLRTIYFGEGSWLTVV.

The chain employs TRBV4-1 and TRBJ1-2; D perhaps matches TRBD1 (5 bases). V dropped 0 bases and J dropped 1 base, with 12 bases sitting between them. In germline, CDR1 is MGHRA, CDR2 YSYEKL. The CDR3 spans 16 residues. The CDR3 DNA follows: TGCGCCAGCAGCCAAGAGAACTGGGGCCGTAACTATGGCTACACCTTC. Residues: CASSQENWGRNYGYTF.

This clone was detected once. The chain couples TRBV4-1 to TRBJ2-4; TRBD2 matches at 7 bases. Trimming removed 1 base from V and 8 bases from J; junction bases left unmatched: 2. Germline V lookup: CDR1 MGHRA, CDR2 YSYEKL. The CDR3 loop spans 13 amino acids. The chain's CDR3 is CASSQGRGDIQYF. In nucleotides, the CDR3 is TGCGCCAGCAGCCAAGGACGGGGGGACATTCAGTACTTC.

The V gene is TRBV30, the J gene TRBJ2-7; 10 bases are a match to TRBD2. This CDR3 is 13 amino acids long. Looked up from germline, CDR1 is GTSNPN and CDR2 is SVGIG (reference sequence). The J segment lost 4 bases and the V segment lost 3 bases, leaving 3 bases of the junction unmatched. CDR3 sequence (DNA): TGTGCCTGGAGAACTAGCGGGGAATACGAGCAGTACTTC. As protein: CAWRTSGEYEQYF.

The chain combines TRBV5-1 with TRBJ2-1; TRBD1 matches at 10 bases. CDR1 and CDR2 (germline): SGHRS, YFSETQ. This CDR3 has 14 amino acids. The junction had 4 bases not matched to a gene; V was cut back by 4 bases and J by 6 bases. The CDR3 protein is CASSTGTGVNEQFF. The DNA for the CDR3 is TGCGCCAGCAGCACCGGGACAGGGGTCAATGAGCAGTTCTTC.

The chain joins TRBV9 to TRBJ2-2; D call uncertain. Trimming took off 0 bases at V and 0 bases at J, with 6 bases between the two ends. Germline CDR1 SGDLS, CDR2 YYNGEE. This CDR3 contains 15 residues. Here the CDR3 DNA reads TGTGCCAGCAGCGTAGTTCAGGCGAACACCGGGGAGCTGTTTTTT. Protein product: CASSVVQANTGELFF.

The rearrangement joins TRBV7-9 to TRBJ2-5; the D call may be TRBD1 or TRBD2 (6 bases each). The CDR3 totals 17 residues. Trimming shortened V by 5 bases and J by 5 bases, and 24 bases separated the two germline ends. CDR1 is SEHNR, CDR2 FQNEAQ, per germline (reference sequence). CDR3 sequence: CASSRPFEGGTWETQYF. CDR3 nucleotides: TGTGCCAGCAGCCGCCCGTTTGAGGGGGGCACCTGGGAGACCCAGTACTTC.

V and J are TRBV4-2 and TRBJ2-7; the match to TRBD1 covers 11 bases. CDR3 length: 14 amino acids. Germline V gives CDR1 LGHNA, CDR2 YNFKEQ. Trimming at V came to 7 bases and at J to 4 bases, leaving 6 bases not matched to a gene. The CDR3 protein is CASTSDRGQYEQYF. The CDR3 DNA sequence: TGTGCCAGCACCTCGGACAGGGGGCAGTACGAGCAGTACTTC.

The J gene is TRBJ2-7, the V gene TRBV4-3; possible D gene TRBD1, 7 bases. CDR1 and CDR2 (germline): LGHNA, YSLEER. This CDR3 is 15 amino acids long. V was pared by 0 bases and J by 3 bases, with 12 bases between. The CDR3 spells CASSQEAGQSYEQYF. CDR3 nucleotide sequence: TGCGCCAGCAGCCAAGAGGCGGGACAGAGCTACGAGCAGTACTTC.

The V and J genes are TRBV29-1 and TRBJ2-1, with 10 bases identical to TRBD2. The germline V gene encodes CDR1 SQVTM and CDR2 ANQGSEA. V lost 7 bases to trimming and J lost 0 bases; unmatched junction nucleotides: 6. The CDR3 loop spans 15 amino acids. This CDR3 reads CSGRGLADSYNEQFF. The CDR3, as DNA: TGCAGCGGGAGAGGACTAGCGGACTCCTACAATGAGCAGTTCTTC.